Below, 10 T cell receptor beta chains from the same sample are listed, as sequenced in a study of blood T cell repertoires in COVID-19. Libraries were prepared by immunoSEQ multiplex PCR; TCRdb keeps only in-frame clonotypes and omits some of them. The data show roughly 210,000 clones, 80% to 85% seen once. The sequenced sample consisted of peripheral blood. These receptors originate from a woman older than 75 with COVID-19, enrolled during active disease.

The rearrangement links TRBV28 to TRBJ1-1, with 8 bases aligning to TRBD1. Germline V gene lookup returns CDR1 MDHEN and CDR2 SYDVKM. This CDR3 has 13 residues. After removal of 6 bases from V and 10 bases from J, the junction contained 10 bases not matched to a gene. The CDR3 sequence: CASSSSRGQGAFF. In DNA, the CDR3 is TGTGCCAGCAGCTCATCCAGGGGGCAGGGAGCTTTCTTT.

This chain uses TRBV7-2 with TRBJ2-5, with 11 bases aligning to TRBD2. The junction had 7 bases not matched to a gene; V was cut back by 5 bases and J by 2 bases. The CDR3 totals 16 residues. Germline assignment: CDR1 SGHTA and CDR2 FQGNSA. As DNA, the CDR3 is TGTGCCAGCAGCCTCTCAGCTAGCGGGGGGCAAGAGACCCAGTACTTC. Protein product: CASSLSASGGQETQYF. Supplemented by reference TRBV7-2 and TRBJ2-5, the full variable domain reads GAGVSQSPSNKVTEKGKDVELRCDPISGHTALYWYRQSLGQGLEFLIYFQGNSAPDKSGLPSDRFSAERTGGSVSTLTIQRTQQEDSAVYLCASSLSASGGQETQYFGPGTRLLVL.

V gene TRBV28 combines with J gene TRBJ2-5; 10 bases agree with TRBD2. Unmatched junction bases numbered 8, after V lost 2 bases and J lost 5 bases. This CDR3 spans 16 amino acids. Germline assignment: CDR1 MDHEN and CDR2 SYDVKM. The CDR3 DNA reads as TGTGCCAGCAGTTTAAGTACTAGCGGGGCTTCGGAGACCCAGTACTTC. This codes for CASSLSTSGASETQYF.

CDR3 sequence: CASSSSLTGRGPDTQYF. CDR3 in DNA: TGTGCCAGCAGCTCCTCTTTGACGGGCAGGGGCCCAGATACGCAGTATTTT. The V and J genes are TRBV5-6 and TRBJ2-3; TRBD1 might be the D (6 bases). The CDR3 length is 17 residues. Trimming removed 3 bases from V and 4 bases from J, with 21 bases in between. Germline V gene data show CDR1 as SGHDT and CDR2 as YYEEEE. Looking up the rest from reference TRBV5-6 and TRBJ2-3 gives the full variable domain: DAGVTQSPTHLIKTRGQQVTLRCSPKSGHDTVSWYQQALGQGPQFIFQYYEEEERQRGNFPDRFSGHQFPNYSSELNVNALLLGDSALYLCASSSSLTGRGPDTQYFGPGTRLTVL.

This clone has a handful of counts. The V and J genes are TRBV6-2 or TRBV6-3 and TRBJ1-3, with 10 positions matching TRBD1. V lost 6 bases and J lost 6; bases outside the gene matches: 11. The CDR3 sequence is 16 residues long. CDR1 is MNHEY and CDR2 is SVGEGT in the germline V gene. CDR3 in DNA: TGTGCCAGCAGCCCTCGACCCGGGACAGGGGCAAACACCATATATTTT. Translation: CASSPRPGTGANTIYF.

The CDR3 sequence: CTSSQLETIISNNEQFF. In DNA, the CDR3 is TGCACCAGCAGCCAGTTAGAAACGATAATATCGAACAATGAGCAGTTCTTC. The rearrangement links TRBV1 to TRBJ2-1; the D segment call TRBD2 is taken from the table without a DNA check. TRBV1 has pseudogene status. This CDR3 spans 17 amino acids.

This clone was recorded once. The chain couples TRBV6-2 or TRBV6-3 to TRBJ2-7; 8 bases match TRBD1. Germline loops: CDR1 MNHEY, CDR2 SVGEGT. The V segment lost 6 bases and the J segment 11 bases; nucleotides outside the gene matches: 6. This CDR3 comprises 11 residues. CDR3 in DNA: TGTGCCAGCAGCACCCAGGACAGGGAGTACTTC. Its translation: CASSTQDREYF.

V is TRBV7-9 and J is TRBJ2-1; D perhaps matches TRBD2 (5 bases). Trimming removed 1 base from V and 2 bases from J, with 6 bases in between. This CDR3 is built from 14 residues. The germline gives CDR1 SEHNR, CDR2 FQNEAQ (reference sequence). The CDR3 loop reads CASSLDGAYNEQFF. The CDR3 DNA is TGTGCCAGCAGCTTAGACGGGGCCTACAATGAGCAGTTCTTC. Full variable domain (missing parts from reference TRBV7-9 and TRBJ2-1): DTGVSQNPRHKITKRGQNVTFRCDPISEHNRLYWYRQTLGQGPEFLTYFQNEAQLEKSRLLSDRFSAERPKGSFSTLEIQRTEQGDSAMYLCASSLDGAYNEQFFGPGTRLTVL.

The V gene is TRBV5-1, the J gene TRBJ1-6; D gene uncertain. CDR3 size: 13 residues. Germline V gene sequence: CDR1 SGHRS, CDR2 YFSETQ. V lost 1 base, J lost 9 bases, and 8 bases lay in between. Written as DNA, the CDR3 is TGCGCCAGCAGCTTGCAGGATTCTTCACCCCTCCACTTT. It codes for CASSLQDSSPLHF.

A note on this clone: Additional DNA sequences in this sample encode the identical CDR3. This chain links TRBV6-6 with TRBJ2-3, with TRBD1 matching over 7 bases. CDR1 and CDR2 (germline): MNHNY, SVGAGI (reference sequence). The ends lost 5 bases at V and 6 bases at J; junction bases unmatched: 5. The CDR3 has 13 residues. The CDR3 bases are TGTGCCAGCAGTCGGACAGGTGTGGATACGCAGTATTTT. Protein sequence: CASSRTGVDTQYF.